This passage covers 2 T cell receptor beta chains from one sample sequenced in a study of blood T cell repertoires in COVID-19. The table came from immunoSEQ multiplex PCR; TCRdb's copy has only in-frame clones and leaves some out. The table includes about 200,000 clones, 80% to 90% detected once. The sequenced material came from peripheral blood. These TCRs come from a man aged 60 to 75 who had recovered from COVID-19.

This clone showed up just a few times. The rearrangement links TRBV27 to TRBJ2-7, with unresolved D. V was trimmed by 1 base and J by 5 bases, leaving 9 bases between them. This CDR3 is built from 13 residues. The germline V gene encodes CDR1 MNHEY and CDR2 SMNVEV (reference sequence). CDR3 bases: TGTGCCAGCAGTTTATACGGCGGCGACGAGCAGTACTTC. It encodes CASSLYGGDEQYF.

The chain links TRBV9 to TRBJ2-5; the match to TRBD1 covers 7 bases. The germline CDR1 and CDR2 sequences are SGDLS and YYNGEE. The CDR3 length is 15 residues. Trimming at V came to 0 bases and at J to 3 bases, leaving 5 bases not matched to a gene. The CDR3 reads CASSVVGTVKETQYF. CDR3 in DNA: TGTGCCAGCAGCGTAGTCGGGACAGTAAAAGAGACCCAGTACTTC. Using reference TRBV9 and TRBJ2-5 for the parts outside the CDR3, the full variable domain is DSGVTQTPKHLITATGQRVTLRCSPRSGDLSVYWYQQSLDQGLQFLIQYYNGEERAKGNILERFSAQQFPDLHSELNLSSLELGDSALYFCASSVVGTVKETQYFGPGTRLLVL.